The next 20 T cell receptor beta chains were all read from a single sample in a study of spatial heterogeneity in lung cancer (dated by TCRdb to about 2019). Libraries were made using 5' RACE. Sequencer: NextSeq 500. TCRdb applied fastp at Q25 and MiXCR to the public reads, then kept only in-frame beta chains. Each entry is one CDR3 protein sequence, shown with its most common DNA and genes. For this sample the table gives nearly 50,000 distinct CDR3 sequences, of which 7.5% to 8% were detected only once. The ten top clones hold less than 15% of the sample. The time point label corresponds to: sample taken at primary tumor resection. TCR sequencing used whole RNA extracted from tumor and nontumor lung tissue, or from cryopreserved PBMC samples, without cell sorting. The sequences come from PBMCs, collected at surgery. Receptor source: a female donor with early-stage non-small cell lung cancer.

This clonotype showed up many times. The chain links TRBV6-6 to TRBJ2-7; 10 positions match TRBD2. The germline V gene encodes CDR1 MNHNY and CDR2 SVGAGI (reference sequence). V lost 6 bases to trimming and J lost 1 base; unmatched junction nucleotides: 6. CDR3 length: 15 amino acids. The CDR3 loop reads CASRDLAGASYEQYF. DNA of the CDR3: TGTGCCAGCAGAGATCTAGCGGGGGCTTCCTACGAGCAGTACTTC.

On this clonotype itself: The limits of the CDR3 on the DNA are not certain, so only TCRdb's listed CDR3 is given. V usage is TRBV9 and J usage is TRBJ2-2; the table's D gene call, TRBD1, was not cross checked with the DNA. The CDR3 region is 17 residues in length, termini included. CDR1 is SGDLS and CDR2 is YYNGEE in the germline V gene. CDR3 loop: CASSVGLEQGTPGSCFF.

There are many counts of this clonotype. The J gene is TRBJ1-2, the V gene TRBV6-5, with no clear D. The germline gives CDR1 MNHEY, CDR2 SVGAGI. The CDR3 has 14 residues. Trimming pared 7 bases from V and 2 bases from J, leaving 14 bases between. CDR3 sequence: CASILPSPNYGYTF. The CDR3 nucleotides read TGTGCCAGCATTTTACCCAGCCCCAACTATGGCTACACCTTC.

The J gene is TRBJ1-4, the V gene TRBV5-1, with TRBD1 matching over 7 bases. The CDR3 runs to 13 residues. Germline CDR1 reads SGHRS; CDR2 reads YFSETQ. The V gene end was trimmed by 3 bases and the J gene end by 8 bases; junction bases not matched to a gene: 4. CDR3 loop: CASSSRTGEKLFF. In DNA, the CDR3 is TGCGCCAGCAGCTCCCGGACAGGAGAAAAACTGTTTTTT.

This clonotype was recorded a few times. The chain recombines TRBV19 with TRBJ2-1; maybe TRBD2 (6 bases). This CDR3 is 14 amino acids long. With 9 bases removed from V and 8 bases from J, the gap between germline ends came to 20 bases. Germline values: CDR1 LNHDA, CDR2 SQIVND (reference sequence). The CDR3 loop is CASPGGQAVYEQFF. As DNA, the CDR3 is TGTGCCAGCCCCGGGGGTCAGGCGGTTTATGAGCAGTTCTTC.

The genes are TRBV7-9 and TRBJ2-1; 13 positions match TRBD2. Germline V lookup: CDR1 SEHNR, CDR2 FQNEAQ (reference sequence). V was clipped by 1 base and J by 0 bases; unmatched bases: 9. This CDR3 has 20 amino acids. CDR3 nucleotides: TGTGCCAGCAGCTTAGATAGACTAGCGGGGGGCCTGAGCTCCTACAATGAGCAGTTCTTC. It specifies CASSLDRLAGGLSSYNEQFF. Drawing the rest from reference TRBV7-9 and TRBJ2-1, the complete variable domain is DTGVSQNPRHKITKRGQNVTFRCDPISEHNRLYWYRQTLGQGPEFLTYFQNEAQLEKSRLLSDRFSAERPKGSFSTLEIQRTEQGDSAMYLCASSLDRLAGGLSSYNEQFFGPGTRLTVL.

The chain couples TRBV20-1 to TRBJ1-2; no clear D. The germline gives CDR1 DFQATT, CDR2 SNEGSKA (reference sequence). V was trimmed by 5 bases and J by 13 bases, leaving 23 bases between them. The CDR3 runs to 13 residues. As DNA, the CDR3 is TGCAGTGCTCAACCAGAGACACCAAGAATGCGCACCTTC. Translating it yields CSAQPETPRMRTF.

There are many counts of this clonotype. The chain has TRBV6-5 and TRBJ1-5; tentative D call: TRBD1 (5 bases). The CDR3 covers 14 residues. The germline V gene has CDR1 MNHEY and CDR2 SVGAGI. V lost 6 bases and J 7 bases, leaving 16 bases between the germline ends. The CDR3 spells CASRGGGTAQPQHF. The CDR3 bases are TGTGCCAGCAGGGGGGGAGGGACTGCACAGCCCCAGCATTTT.

This clonotype has ten or more counts. The chain couples TRBV13 to TRBJ2-2; 9 nucleotides agree with TRBD1. Germline CDR1 is PRHDT and CDR2 is FYEKMQ (reference sequence). V lost 6 bases and J lost 9; bases outside the gene matches: 11. This CDR3 is built from 15 residues. CDR3 region: CASSGTGGAGRELFF. In DNA, the CDR3 is TGTGCCAGCAGTGGAACAGGGGGCGCCGGAAGGGAGCTGTTTTTT.

This chain links TRBV15 with TRBJ2-2, with TRBD1 matching 8 bases. The CDR3 consists of 15 residues. V shed 7 bases and J 6 bases; nucleotides not matched to a gene: 10. The germline V gene encodes CDR1 LNHNV and CDR2 YYDKDF (reference sequence). CDR3 sequence (DNA): TGTGCCACCATGTTCTACGGGACAGGCCCCGGGGAGCTGTTTTTT. Protein sequence: CATMFYGTGPGELFF.

This clonotype appeared many times. The chain uses TRBV9 and TRBJ2-3; no clear D. CDR3 size: 13 residues. Trimming took 2 bases from V and 2 from J, leaving 6 bases between them. Germline CDR1 SGDLS, CDR2 YYNGEE. CDR3 sequence: CASSVLTTDTQYF. Here the CDR3 DNA reads TGTGCCAGCAGCGTGCTGACCACAGATACGCAGTATTTT.

The chain uses TRBV6-6 and TRBJ2-1, with 11 bases aligning to TRBD2. J was trimmed by 5 bases and V by 5 bases; bases with no gene match: 8. The CDR3 spans 16 residues. CDR1 and CDR2 from the germline V gene are MNHNY and SVGAGI (reference sequence). The CDR3 nucleotides read TGTGCCAGCAGTCCCCCCGGGACTAGCGGAAACAATGAGCAGTTCTTC. Amino acid sequence: CASSPPGTSGNNEQFF.

Notes on this clonotype: At one end the junction does not follow the germline gene, possibly because of a read error. The J gene is TRBJ2-6, the V gene TRBV7-7; possible D gene TRBD2, 7 bases. Germline V gene sequence: CDR1 SSHAT, CDR2 FNYEAQ (reference sequence). This CDR3 is 15 amino acids long. As DNA, the CDR3 is TGTGCTAGCAGCTTAGGGGGGGCTGGGGCCAACGTCCTGACTTTC. It translates to CASSLGGAGANVLTF.

This clonotype occurred a few times. The V call is TRBV13, the J call TRBJ2-2, with TRBD2 matching over 7 bases. The CDR3 covers 19 residues. Germline V gene sequence: CDR1 PRHDT, CDR2 FYEKMQ (reference sequence). J gave up 7 bases and V 5 bases, and 22 bases lay outside the gene matches. CDR3 loop: CASSPRYTPGRGSNGELFF. The CDR3 bases are TGTGCCAGCAGCCCCCGTTACACGCCGGGACGCGGGAGTAACGGGGAGCTGTTTTTT.

The gene calls are TRBV27 and TRBJ1-6, with D possibly matching TRBD1 (5 bases). Germline V lookup: CDR1 MNHEY, CDR2 SMNVEV (reference sequence). The length of the CDR3 is 13 residues. V was shortened by 5 bases and J by 10 bases, with 12 bases between the two germline ends. This CDR3 is CASSAFRASPLHF. As DNA, the CDR3 is TGTGCCAGCAGTGCCTTCAGGGCCTCACCCCTCCACTTT.

This clonotype occurred a few times. The CDR3, as DNA: TGTGCCAGCAGACCAAAGGGGGGGGCCTCCTACAATGAGCAGTTCTTC. Translation: CASRPKGGASYNEQFF. The chain uses TRBV11-3 and TRBJ2-1, with D tentatively TRBD2 (7 bases). The CDR3 length is 16 residues. V was clipped by 6 bases and J by 0 bases, with 15 bases between them. Germline-derived CDR1 and CDR2 are SGHNT and YENEEA.

This clonotype has just a few counts. This sequence joins TRBV6-6 and TRBJ2-3, with a tentative D call TRBD2 (5 bases). The germline V and J ends were trimmed by 10 bases and 0 bases, with 14 bases remaining between them. This CDR3 contains 14 residues. CDR1 and CDR2 (germline): MNHNY, SVGAGI (reference sequence). CDR3 sequence (DNA): TGTGCCATCAAGCGGATAGCTAGCACAGATACGCAGTATTTT. It specifies CAIKRIASTDTQYF.

This clonotype appeared a few times. The chain employs TRBV7-2 and TRBJ2-5, with TRBD1 as a possible D gene (6 bases). This CDR3 spans 13 amino acids. Looked up from germline, CDR1 is SGHTA and CDR2 is FQGNSA. V lost 1 base, J lost 5 bases, and 8 bases lay in between. For the CDR3, the DNA is TGTGCCAGCAGCTTAGGGGGGCCGGAGACCCAGTACTTC. Amino acids: CASSLGGPETQYF.

Ten or more counts support this clonotype. The rearrangement uses TRBV4-2 and TRBJ2-3, with 10 nucleotides matching TRBD2. Trimming cost V 3 bases and J 3 bases; bases outside gene matches: 6. Germline lookup yields CDR1 LGHNA and CDR2 YNFKEQ. The CDR3 runs to 16 residues. The CDR3 here is CASSQGTSGVTDTQYF. CDR3 in DNA: TGTGCCAGCAGCCAGGGAACTAGCGGGGTAACAGATACGCAGTATTTT.

This clonotype was found a few times. The chain combines TRBV5-4 with TRBJ2-1; D call uncertain. The CDR3 is 14 amino acids. Trimming left V 2 bases short and J 2 bases short, with 8 bases between. Per germline, CDR1 SGHNT and CDR2 YYREEE (reference sequence). CDR3 in amino acids: CASSFDTAYNEQFF. In DNA, the CDR3 is TGTGCCAGCAGCTTCGACACCGCCTACAATGAGCAGTTCTTC. The full variable domain, with the rest looked up from reference TRBV5-4 and TRBJ2-1, is ETGVTQSPTHLIKTRGQQVTLRCSSQSGHNTVSWYQQALGQGPQFIFQYYREEENGRGNFPPRFSGLQFPNYSSELNVNALELDDSALYLCASSFDTAYNEQFFGPGTRLTVL.